This TCR beta chain derives from a study of T cells in Graves' hyperthyroidism and ophthalmopathy. In the study overall: Blood from the periphery was taken at initial diagnosis, before any treatment.

Lactation, pregnancy, other autoimmune disease or uncontrolled infection led to exclusion of patients. TCR beta CDR3 regions were amplified from RNA transcripts. HTBI primers were used for first-round RT-PCR of the TCR CDR3. TCRdb reanalysed the multiplex PCR reads using MiXCR and keeps one entry per CDR3 protein. Of about 560,000 distinct CDR3 sequences in the sample, roughly 17% are singletons; the top ten hold 15% to 20%. V was pared by 7 bases and J by 2 bases, with 15 bases between. This CDR3 has 15 amino acids. Germline-derived CDR1 and CDR2 are MNHNS and SASEGT. The rearrangement links TRBV6-1 to TRBJ1-3, with D uncertain. Material: blood. The TCR originated in a woman under 30 with Graves' hyperthyroidism. This CDR3 reads CASTQGDYAGNTIYF. The CDR3 coding sequence is TGTGCCAGCACCCAAGGAGACTACGCTGGAAACACCATATATTTT.